The T cell receptor beta chain described here comes from a study of cytomegalovirus exposure and HLA in healthy donors. Study summary: Among over 300 genotyped donors, 65% to 90% fell in the Caucasian-associated ancestry cluster. Findings and limits, study-wide: Earlier findings revealed that most TCR beta V segments proved productive either about 87% or about 30% of the time. DRB1 had the most TCR associations and HLA-C the fewest, a later analysis found, with rates varying by HLA locus.

Regarding donors, all were healthy bone marrow donors. Per germline, CDR1 LNHDA and CDR2 SQIVND (reference sequence). The J segment lost 6 bases and the V segment lost 3 bases, leaving 10 bases of the junction unmatched. This CDR3 region has 16 residues. A note on this clone: Its target is not known.

The study ran its PCR with 60 Vbeta and 13 Jbeta primers. The protocol was immunoSEQ multiplex PCR, while the TCRdb copy is restricted to in-frame clones and leaves out a portion. The sample has approximately 160,000 clones, around 68% seen once. The receptor was isolated from a middle-aged man in good health and CMV-seronegative. This chain joins TRBV19 and TRBJ1-5, with TRBD1 identical over 8 bases. The material sequenced was PBMCs. DNA for the CDR3: TGTGCCAGTAGTATCCAGACAGGGGTCGTGGGTCAGCCCCAGCATTTT. As protein: CASSIQTGVVGQPQHF.